This T cell receptor beta chain was identified in a study of cytomegalovirus exposure and HLA in healthy donors. Study summary: A prior analysis found about 110 million unique TCR beta sequences from 150 million to 200 million T cells. Study results and limitations: In a later analysis, several top co-occurrence clusters appeared linked to parvovirus B19, influenza, CMV and Epstein-Barr virus.

As regards this clone: Antigen: not known.

In germline, CDR1 is SNHLY, CDR2 FYNNEI. The CDR3 is made up of 14 amino acids. V trimming: 7 bases; J trimming: 4 bases; junction bases outside the gene matches: 7. Both 60 Vbeta primers and 13 Jbeta primers went into the PCR. Method: immunoSEQ multiplex PCR; TCRdb's copy keeps in-frame clones and lacks some. In the table there are about 100,000 clones, around 80% of which are singletons. The sequenced sample consisted of PBMCs. The genes are TRBV2 and TRBJ1-2; 9 bases line up with TRBD1. The TCR was taken from a woman under 30 in good health and CMV-seronegative. CDR3 nucleotides: TGTGCCAGCAAGAACACAGGGGGCCCCTATGGCTACACCTTC. Its protein product is CASKNTGGPYGYTF.